This T cell receptor (beta chain) was sequenced in a study of Graves' ophthalmopathy and Graves' hyperthyroidism. This clonotype showed up many times. Trimming removed 3 bases at V and 7 bases at J, with 11 bases between. CDR1 and CDR2 (germline): SGHRS, YFSETQ. CDR3 size: 13 residues. Using RNA transcripts, the TCR beta CDR3 regions were amplified. HTBI primers served in a first-round RT-PCR, which a second-round multiplex PCR followed. Using its own MiXCR run on the multiplex PCR reads, TCRdb lists one record per CDR3 protein. The repertoire holds fewer than 650,000 distinct CDR3 sequences, 20% to 25% seen once, with 7.1% in the top ten.

The clonotype comes from a woman under 30 with stable Graves' hyperthyroidism. Some clones in this sample may be carry-over from other donors' samples. The V call is TRBV5-1, the J call TRBJ1-5; weak D call: TRBD1 (5 bases). Sequencing was done on a sample of peripheral blood. CDR3 sequence: CASSSERGQPQHF. As DNA, the CDR3 is TGCGCCAGCAGCTCCGAACGGGGGCAGCCCCAGCATTTT. Looking up the rest from reference TRBV5-1 and TRBJ1-5 gives the full variable domain: KAGVTQTPRYLIKTRGQQVTLSCSPISGHRSVSWYQQTPGQGLQFLFEYFSETQRNKGNFPGRFSGRQFSNSRSEMNVSTLELGDSALYLCASSSERGQPQHFGDGTRLSIL.